The text below deals with one T cell receptor (beta chain). One end of the junction is discordant with germline, which a read error may explain. Germline V gene data show CDR1 as MNHNY and CDR2 as SVGAGI (reference sequence). The CDR3 extends over 12 amino acids. This sample is part of a study of tumor-infiltrating lymphocytes in primary liver carcinoma. As for the study in general: Every patient in the cohort had a primary liver carcinoma. That carcinoma was treated by surgical resection. Each of the samples returned roughly 3.65 to 7.5 million productive TCRbeta reads (a yield similar across tissue types).

Reverse transcription of about 0.5 ug total RNA with a constant-region primer produced TCR beta cDNA. Each TCR beta library was derived from three nested multiplex PCR rounds that employed slightly modified ARM-PCR. Rounds one and two of PCR, each of roughly 10 cycles, were primed with TRBV1-TRBV30 forward primers and a C-beta reverse primer. MiXCR was run by TCRdb on the multiplex PCR reads, yielding one entry per CDR3 protein. The sample lists about 330,000 distinct CDR3 sequences, 65% occurring once. Unsorted whole blood supplied the RNA, and germline DNA was extracted too. The rearrangement links TRBV6-6 to TRBJ2-7, with a weak D call TRBD2 (5 bases). The TCR comes from a man in his forties with primary liver carcinoma and hepatitis B virus infection. Sequences were obtained from peripheral blood. CDR3 residues: CTSSPGYYEQYF. CDR3 DNA: TGTACCAGCAGTCCGGGATACTACGAGCAGTACTTC.